Below are 14 T cell receptor beta chains sequenced from a single sample in a study of control samples from healthy donors and cancer patients. Generated by immunoSEQ multiplex PCR, the TCRdb table keeps only in-frame clones and is missing some. The table includes 100,000 to 150,000 clones, around 92% detected once. Sequenced sample: PBMCs. These receptors came from a man older than 75 with head and neck cancer.

The J gene is TRBJ1-2, the V gene TRBV7-8, with TRBD1 identical over 9 bases. V shed 2 bases and J 3 bases; nucleotides not matched to a gene: 4. The CDR3 contains 15 residues. Looked up from germline, CDR1 is SGHVS and CDR2 is FQNEAQ. The CDR3 DNA sequence: TGTGCCAGCAGCTTAATACGACAGGGGGACTATGGCTACACCTTC. As protein: CASSLIRQGDYGYTF.

This clone has a count of ten or more. The sample holds other DNA sequences that translate to the same CDR3. The chain employs TRBV6-5 and TRBJ1-5, with 9 bases that match TRBD1. Germline V CDR1 and CDR2: MNHEY, SVGAGI. The junction had 3 bases not matched to a gene; V was cut back by 5 bases and J by 7 bases. CDR3 length: 13 amino acids. The CDR3 region is CASSTGGGQPQHF. DNA for the CDR3: TGTGCCAGCAGTACAGGGGGCGGACAGCCCCAGCATTTT.

This clone was recorded once. The chain couples TRBV11-2 to TRBJ2-2; the match to TRBD1 covers 11 bases. Losses at the gene ends were 0 bases for V and 4 bases for J; bases not matched to a gene: 4. The CDR3 is made up of 17 amino acids. The germline CDR1 and CDR2 sequences are SGHAT and FQNNGV. CDR3 sequence: CASSLDAGTGGTGELFF. For the CDR3, the DNA is TGTGCCAGCAGCTTAGATGCCGGGACAGGGGGCACCGGGGAGCTGTTTTTT.

The rearrangement links TRBV5-1 to TRBJ2-7, with a possible D match to TRBD1 (5 bases). Germline V lookup: CDR1 SGHRS, CDR2 YFSETQ. The V gene lost 2 bases and the J gene lost 6 bases, with 15 bases spanning the gap. There are 14 residues in the CDR3. The CDR3 coding sequence is TGCGCCAGCAGCTTTACAGGCCCAGGGTTCGAGCAGTACTTC. Amino acid sequence: CASSFTGPGFEQYF.

The V and J genes are TRBV19 and TRBJ1-5; no definite D call. Trimming pared 3 bases from V and 7 bases from J, leaving 16 bases between. From germline, CDR1 is LNHDA and CDR2 SQIVND (reference sequence). The CDR3 consists of 15 residues. CDR3 sequence reads: CASSMTAREFQPQHF. CDR3 bases: TGTGCCAGTAGTATGACGGCACGGGAATTCCAGCCCCAGCATTTT.

This clone occurred once. The same CDR3 arises from other DNA sequences in this sample as well. This chain uses TRBV18 with TRBJ1-1, with D possibly being TRBD1 (5 bases). The CDR3 runs 14 residues. Germline CDR1 and CDR2: KGHSH and LQKENI. The V end was cut by 2 bases, the J end by 0 bases, with 7 bases between. The CDR3 loop reads CASSPVTVNTEAFF. The CDR3 bases are TGTGCCAGCTCACCAGTGACAGTGAACACTGAAGCTTTCTTT.

The chain joins TRBV6-6 to TRBJ1-2, with 7 bases identical to TRBD1. V lost 0 bases, J lost 6 bases, and 7 bases stayed unmatched. The V gene's germline CDR1 is MNHNY and CDR2 SVGAGI (reference sequence). This CDR3 spans 15 amino acids. The DNA of the CDR3 is TGTGCCAGCAGTTACTCTGTCCGGGACAGCAATGGCTACACCTTC. Amino acids: CASSYSVRDSNGYTF.

This chain joins TRBV18 and TRBJ1-2; no definite D call. The ends were cut back, 0 bases at V and 4 bases at J, with 9 bases in the middle. Per germline, CDR1 KGHSH and CDR2 LQKENI. The CDR3 runs to 14 residues. The CDR3 is CASSPPISGYGYTF. CDR3 bases: TGTGCCAGCTCACCACCTATTTCCGGCTATGGCTACACCTTC.

Here the CDR3 DNA reads TGTGCCAGCAGCGTAGATGGATATGAGCAGTACTTC. Amino acid sequence: CASSVDGYEQYF. V gene TRBV9 combines with J gene TRBJ2-7; D gene ambiguous. This CDR3 comprises 12 residues. V lost 0 bases and J lost 7, with 8 bases in between. CDR1 is SGDLS and CDR2 is YYNGEE in the germline V gene.

The chain's CDR3 is CASARRSRDFHGELFF. In DNA form, the CDR3 reads TGTGCCAGCGCCCGTCGGTCGAGGGATTTTCACGGGGAGCTGTTTTTT. V usage is TRBV7-6 and J usage is TRBJ2-2; D is possibly TRBD2 (5 bases). The germline gives CDR1 SGHVS, CDR2 FNYEAQ. V lost 8 bases to trimming and J lost 7 bases, with 23 bases between them. The CDR3 loop spans 16 amino acids.

The genes are TRBV18 and TRBJ1-4; TRBD1 matches at 9 bases. Germline CDR1 and CDR2: KGHSH and LQKENI. V lost 6 bases to trimming and J lost 5 bases; unmatched junction nucleotides: 4. CDR3 size: 14 residues. CDR3 nucleotides: TGTGCCAGCTCGCTCGGGACAGGGAATGAAAAACTGTTTTTT. It specifies CASSLGTGNEKLFF. The complete variable domain, with remaining parts taken from reference TRBV18 and TRBJ1-4, reads NAGVMQNPRHLVRRRGQEARLRCSPMKGHSHVYWYRQLPEEGLKFMVYLQKENIIDESGMPKERFSAEFPKEGPSILRIQQVVRGDSAAYFCASSLGTGNEKLFFGSGTQLSVL.

This rearrangement joins TRBV5-6 to TRBJ1-1, with 10 bases identical to TRBD1. CDR1 is SGHDT and CDR2 is YYEEEE in the germline V gene. V was pared by 2 bases and J by 7 bases, with 5 bases of the junction left unmatched. This CDR3 has 14 amino acids. The chain's CDR3 is CASSFNRDRGEAFF. The DNA of the CDR3 is TGTGCCAGCAGCTTTAACCGGGACAGGGGTGAAGCTTTCTTT.

This chain connects TRBV5-6 to TRBJ2-1, with 7 bases lining up with TRBD1. This CDR3 has 12 residues. CDR1 is SGHDT, CDR2 YYEEEE, per germline. The J segment lost 7 bases and the V segment lost 4 bases, leaving 2 bases of the junction unmatched. The CDR3 region is CASSQDRNEQFF. The CDR3 region has the DNA TGTGCCAGCAGCCAGGACAGGAATGAGCAGTTCTTC.

The chain uses TRBV6-6 and TRBJ2-3; 10 bases fit TRBD2. This CDR3 spans 15 amino acids. The germline CDR1 and CDR2 sequences are MNHNY and SVGAGI (reference sequence). The V and J ends lost 2 bases and 5 bases, in that order; junction bases with no gene match: 4. CDR3 sequence: CASSYPPSGRDTQYF. CDR3 nucleotides: TGTGCCAGCAGTTACCCCCCTAGCGGGAGAGATACGCAGTATTTT.